The sequence of this TCR beta chain was determined in a study of shared clonotypes between healthy human individuals. Naive CD8 cells lacked CD45RO, underwent positive selection for CCR7 and left out terminally differentiated effector memory CD45RA+ cells. All of the donors resided in Nashville, Tennessee, and each was a Caucasian adult. The table came from immunoSEQ multiplex PCR; TCRdb's copy has only in-frame clones and leaves some out. The sample includes about 2 million clones, about 95% of them seen just once. As regards this clone: In the same sample, other DNA sequences code for this CDR3.

The V end was cut by 8 bases, the J end by 1 base, with 11 bases between. Germline-derived CDR1 and CDR2 are MNHNS and SASEGT. The CDR3 contains 13 residues. The specimen was naive CD8+ T cells sorted from blood. This TCR came from a man aged 18 to 29 in good health. The V gene is TRBV6-1, the J gene TRBJ1-1, with D uncertain. CDR3 loop: CASSDGSNTEAFF. The CDR3 DNA reads TGTGCCAGCTCCGACGGCTCGAACACTGAAGCTTTCTTT.